This T cell receptor (beta chain) originates from a study of memory CD4+ T cells and cytomegalovirus serostatus. Whole-study findings and limits: Each of 65 to 70 CMV-associated TCRbeta sequences occurred in one to five individuals.

On this clone: Its target is not known.

CDR3 length equals 14 residues. Trimming left V 4 bases short and J 2 bases short, with 11 bases between. Germline CDR1 and CDR2: SGHTA and FQGNSA. The sort gate was single viable CD3+CD4+CD8-CD45RO+ cells for memory CD4+ T cells. Data came from immunoSEQ multiplex PCR; TCRdb stores just in-frame clones and leaves some out. This sample carries 61,000 or so clones, around three quarters of them seen once, and the ten largest clones take almost 0.55%. The receptor's source is an adult in good health and CMV-seronegative. Some clones in this sample may be carry-over from other donors' samples. The sequencing input was memory CD4+ T cells from blood. The chain links TRBV7-2 to TRBJ1-2; no reliable D call. Here the CDR3 reads CASSSTRRNYGYTF. CDR3 nucleotide sequence: TGTGCCAGCAGCTCAACCCGACGGAACTATGGCTACACCTTC.